One sample yielded the 27 T cell receptor beta chains listed below, sequenced in a study of T cell responses to AZD1222 COVID-19 vaccine. The repertoire was sequenced with immunoSEQ multiplex PCR; TCRdb's copy has only in-frame clones and lacks some. Of about 180,000 clones listed, 88% are singletons. Here the sequenced sample was peripheral blood, taken 28 days after the second AZD1222 dose. These receptors were obtained from an adult who received the AZD1222 COVID-19 vaccine.

The rearrangement uses TRBV10-3 and TRBJ2-5, with TRBD2 identical over 7 bases. The CDR3 has 13 residues. Germline trimming cut 6 bases from V and 2 bases from J; bases unmatched to any gene: 3. Per germline, CDR1 ENHRY and CDR2 SYGVKD. CDR3 bases: TGTGCCATCAGGTGGACTAGTCAAGAGACCCAGTACTTC. Translating gives CAIRWTSQETQYF.

The J gene is TRBJ1-5, the V gene TRBV6-6; 8 bases map to TRBD1. The CDR3 has 14 amino acids. V was pared by 2 bases and J by 6 bases, with 3 bases of the junction left unmatched. The germline CDR1 and CDR2 sequences are MNHNY and SVGAGI (reference sequence). The CDR3 reads CASSYAGGFQPQHF. CDR3 coding DNA: TGTGCCAGCAGTTACGCAGGGGGCTTTCAGCCCCAGCATTTT.

The rearrangement joins TRBV2 to TRBJ2-3; TRBD2 might be the D (7 bases). This CDR3 comprises 17 residues. Germline-derived CDR1 and CDR2 are SNHLY and FYNNEI. V gave up 0 bases and J gave up 6 bases, with 19 bases separating them. CDR3 in amino acids: CASSEARKGGPSDTQYF. For the CDR3, the DNA is TGTGCCAGCAGTGAAGCGCGAAAGGGGGGGCCGTCGGATACGCAGTATTTT.

V and J are TRBV9 and TRBJ1-4, with a possible D match to TRBD1 (6 bases). V lost 4 bases and J lost 13, with 26 bases in between. The CDR3 has 16 residues. Germline CDR1 SGDLS, CDR2 YYNGEE. This CDR3 is CASSPLGKLQGEILFF. The CDR3, as DNA: TGTGCCAGCAGCCCCTTGGGAAAATTACAGGGAGAGATACTGTTTTTT.

This clone was seen a handful of times. This chain connects TRBV10-3 to TRBJ1-1; D possibly corresponds to TRBD1 (5 bases). There are 13 residues in the CDR3. Germline V gene data show CDR1 as ENHRY and CDR2 as SYGVKD. Trimming removed 10 bases at V and 3 bases at J, with 15 bases between. CDR3 bases: TGTGCCACGGGGATGGGGGGTGACACTGAAGCTTTCTTT. This encodes CATGMGGDTEAFF.

The chain joins TRBV7-8 to TRBJ1-1, with TRBD1 matching over 9 bases. With V trimmed by 5 bases and J by 9 bases, 10 bases remained unmatched. The CDR3 contains 14 residues. The germline V gene has CDR1 SGHVS and CDR2 FQNEAQ. In DNA, the CDR3 is TGTGCCAGCAGCCCCCGGACAGGGGTGATGAAAGCTTTCTTT. Residues: CASSPRTGVMKAFF.

V is TRBV24-1 and J is TRBJ1-1; the match to TRBD1 covers 9 bases. There are 12 residues in the CDR3. Per the germline V gene, CDR1 is KGHDR and CDR2 is SFDVKD. The V segment lost 10 bases and the J segment 1 base; nucleotides outside the gene matches: 0. CDR3 bases: TGTGCCACACAGGGGGCGAACACTGAAGCTTTCTTT. This translates into CATQGANTEAFF.

The chain carries TRBV6-5 and TRBJ1-6, with TRBD1 as a possible D gene (6 bases). The length of the CDR3 is 13 residues. The V end lost 2 bases, the J end lost 7 bases, and 6 bases lay between the germline ends. The V gene's germline CDR1 is MNHEY and CDR2 SVGAGI. CDR3 DNA sequence: TGTGCCAGCAGTTACGACAGGAATTCACCCCTCCACTTT. This translates into CASSYDRNSPLHF.

The chain uses TRBV30 and TRBJ1-2; 7 nucleotides match TRBD1. The CDR3 loop spans 12 amino acids. J gave up 5 bases and V 6 bases, and 6 bases lay outside the gene matches. Germline V CDR1 and CDR2: GTSNPN, SVGIG (reference sequence). The CDR3 DNA is TGTGCCTGTTACAGGGGTCGTTATGGCTACACCTTC. Its translation: CACYRGRYGYTF.

The chain uses TRBV9 and TRBJ1-1; 7 bases agree with TRBD1. Germline CDR1 SGDLS, CDR2 YYNGEE. V trimming: 2 bases; J trimming: 7 bases; junction bases outside the gene matches: 5. The length of the CDR3 is 13 residues. Here the CDR3 reads CASSVSGTVEAFF. CDR3 DNA sequence: TGTGCCAGCAGCGTCTCCGGGACAGTTGAAGCTTTCTTT.

The rearrangement links TRBV5-1 to TRBJ1-2; D possibly corresponds to TRBD1 (5 bases). CDR1 SGHRS and CDR2 YFSETQ come from the germline V gene. The CDR3 is 15 amino acids. With 0 bases removed from V and 2 bases from J, the gap between germline ends came to 11 bases. This chain's CDR3 is CASSLGTRENYGYTF. For the CDR3, the DNA is TGCGCCAGCAGCTTGGGTACCAGGGAGAACTATGGCTACACCTTC.

This chain connects TRBV5-8 to TRBJ1-2; tentative D call: TRBD1 (6 bases). The V and J ends lost 4 bases and 2 bases respectively, with 12 bases between them. Germline CDR1 reads SGHTS; CDR2 reads YDEGEE. This CDR3 is built from 14 residues. The CDR3 nucleotides read TGTGCCAGCAGCCGGCGGGACACGAACTATGGCTACACCTTC. This sequence encodes CASSRRDTNYGYTF.

The chain employs TRBV7-9 and TRBJ1-2; D remains ambiguous. V lost 5 bases, J lost 0 bases, and 19 bases lay in between. The CDR3 runs 17 residues. In germline, CDR1 is SEHNR, CDR2 FQNEAQ (reference sequence). The CDR3 here is CASSPRRSVLANYGYTF. DNA for the CDR3: TGTGCCAGCAGCCCCCGGCGGTCCGTTCTTGCTAACTATGGCTACACCTTC.

This sequence joins TRBV6-5 and TRBJ2-7; 14 positions match TRBD2. Germline V lookup: CDR1 MNHEY, CDR2 SVGAGI. The V gene end was trimmed by 6 bases and the J gene end by 5 bases; junction bases not matched to a gene: 6. The CDR3 totals 15 residues. The CDR3 DNA reads TGTGCCAGCAGGACTAGCGGGGGGGCTATCGACGAGCAGTACTTC. It translates to CASRTSGGAIDEQYF.

V and J are TRBV6-1 and TRBJ1-5, with D hard to call. With 2 bases removed from V and 9 bases from J, the gap between germline ends came to 5 bases. Germline V gene sequence: CDR1 MNHNS, CDR2 SASEGT. This CDR3 is built from 11 residues. The CDR3 reads CASSEIGPQHF. CDR3 coding DNA: TGTGCCAGCAGTGAAATAGGGCCCCAGCATTTT.

The chain has TRBV6-1 and TRBJ2-7; 13 bases match TRBD2. The germline V gene has CDR1 MNHNS and CDR2 SASEGT. The CDR3 contains 18 residues. Trimming at V came to 1 base and at J to 4 bases, leaving 10 bases not matched to a gene. In DNA, the CDR3 is TGTGCCAGCAGTGAAGGGGTGGGGACTAGCGGGGTCAGATACGAGCAGTACTTC. This translates into CASSEGVGTSGVRYEQYF.

As to this clone: This same CDR3 is encoded by further DNA sequences in the sample. J is TRBJ2-3 and V is TRBV4-2, with D possibly TRBD2 on 5 matching bases. V shed 4 bases and J shed 1 base, with 12 bases lying between them. Germline CDR1 LGHNA, CDR2 YNFKEQ. CDR3 size: 15 residues. The CDR3 nucleotides are TGTGCCAGCAGCCTCGCCGCGGGCGGCACAGATACGCAGTATTTT. This codes for CASSLAAGGTDTQYF.

The chain carries TRBV19 and TRBJ2-3; 8 bases are shared with TRBD1. Germline loops: CDR1 LNHDA, CDR2 SQIVND (reference sequence). The CDR3 runs 15 residues. V lost 6 bases to trimming and J lost 6 bases; unmatched junction nucleotides: 11. CDR3 amino acids: CASSFTGGIWDTQYF. CDR3 nucleotide sequence: TGTGCCAGTAGCTTTACAGGGGGGATATGGGATACGCAGTATTTT.

The chain links TRBV5-4 to TRBJ1-1, with D possibly matching TRBD1 (6 bases). Germline CDR1 reads SGHNT; CDR2 reads YYREEE (reference sequence). V shed 1 base and J shed 6 bases, with 13 bases lying between them. This CDR3 has 14 residues. CDR3 DNA sequence: TGTGCCAGCAGCTTGAGACCGGGACAACCTGAAGCTTTCTTT. This translates into CASSLRPGQPEAFF.

This clone occurred once. The CDR3 sequence: CASSPGTVNEKLFF. In DNA, the CDR3 is TGCGCCAGCAGCCCCGGGACAGTTAATGAAAAACTGTTTTTT. The chain employs TRBV5-1 and TRBJ1-4, with 7 bases fitting TRBD1. This CDR3 comprises 14 residues. V lost 4 bases to trimming and J lost 4 bases; unmatched junction nucleotides: 4. Germline V gene data show CDR1 as SGHRS and CDR2 as YFSETQ.

The genes are TRBV7-9 and TRBJ1-1; D ambiguous. The V end lost 2 bases, the J end lost 8 bases, and 9 bases lay between the germline ends. The CDR3 runs to 12 residues. Germline V gene data show CDR1 as SEHNR and CDR2 as FQNEAQ (reference sequence). The chain's CDR3 is CASSLISTEAFF. In DNA, the CDR3 is TGTGCCAGCAGCTTAATTAGCACAGAAGCTTTCTTT.

This chain uses TRBV19 with TRBJ1-4; the match to TRBD1 covers 10 bases. The V and J ends lost 6 bases and 7 bases, in that order; junction bases with no gene match: 5. The CDR3 sequence is 14 residues long. Germline CDR1 LNHDA, CDR2 SQIVND (reference sequence). CDR3 in amino acids: CASSGTGAGEKLFF. The DNA of the CDR3 is TGTGCCAGTAGCGGGACAGGGGCCGGTGAAAAACTGTTTTTT.

This clone is a singleton in its sample. The rearrangement links TRBV9 to TRBJ1-3; 7 nucleotides match TRBD1. The CDR3 spans 16 residues. Germline V gives CDR1 SGDLS, CDR2 YYNGEE. V gave up 4 bases and J gave up 4 bases; unmatched junction bases: 11. CDR3 region: CASSFRDRVIGNTIYF. The CDR3 region has the DNA TGTGCCAGCAGCTTCAGAGACAGGGTGATCGGAAACACCATATATTTT. Supplemented by reference TRBV9 and TRBJ1-3, the full variable domain reads DSGVTQTPKHLITATGQRVTLRCSPRSGDLSVYWYQQSLDQGLQFLIQYYNGEERAKGNILERFSAQQFPDLHSELNLSSLELGDSALYFCASSFRDRVIGNTIYFGEGSWLTVV.

V usage is TRBV4-3 and J usage is TRBJ1-2, with D perhaps TRBD1 (5 bases). Germline CDR1 LGHNA, CDR2 YSLEER. The V end was cut by 3 bases, the J end by 4 bases, with 9 bases between. This CDR3 has 13 residues. CDR3 nucleotides: TGCGCCAGCAGCCAGTCAGGGACCTATGGCTACACCTTC. It is translated as CASSQSGTYGYTF.

The CDR3 coding sequence is TGTGCCAGCAGTCCTTGGGACAACTACACCTTC. It translates to CASSPWDNYTF. The chain joins TRBV28 to TRBJ1-2, with a tentative D call TRBD1 (6 bases). CDR3 length: 11 residues. From germline, CDR1 is MDHEN and CDR2 SYDVKM. Trimming removed 5 bases at V and 10 bases at J, with 11 bases between.

In nucleotides, the CDR3 is TGTGCCAGCCGGACCGACGGAAACACCATATATTTT. Its protein is CASRTDGNTIYF. The chain links TRBV21-1 to TRBJ1-3. TRBV21-1 is reported as a pseudogene. CDR3 length equals 12 residues.

The V and J genes are TRBV28 and TRBJ2-7, with TRBD1 matching over 7 bases. V lost 5 bases, J lost 3 bases, and 1 base stayed unmatched. The CDR3 consists of 12 residues. Germline-derived CDR1 and CDR2 are MDHEN and SYDVKM. CDR3 sequence (DNA): TGTGCCAGCAGTCGGGACAGCTACGAGCAGTACTTC. Protein product: CASSRDSYEQYF.